One sample yielded the 16 T cell receptor beta chains listed below, sequenced in a study of blood T cell repertoires in COVID-19. Repertoires were generated with immunoSEQ multiplex PCR, while TCRdb's copy carries only in-frame clones and drops some. The sample shows a few hundred thousand clones, approximately 88% of them seen only once. The sample comprised PBMCs or T cells enriched from blood (not recorded which). The origin of the receptors is a woman younger than 30 who had recovered from COVID-19.

CDR3 coding DNA: TGTGCCACCACCACAACCGGGACTAGCTTCACAGATACGCAGTATTTT. Translation: CATTTTGTSFTDTQYF. This chain connects TRBV24-1 to TRBJ2-3; 9 bases line up with TRBD2. The CDR3 spans 16 residues. Per the germline V gene, CDR1 is KGHDR and CDR2 is SFDVKD. V shed 8 bases, J shed 2 bases, and the junction held 10 bases outside the gene matches.

V gene TRBV14 combines with J gene TRBJ2-7; a possible D gene is TRBD2 (6 bases). CDR1 and CDR2 from the germline V gene are SGHDN and FVKESK. Trimming shortened V by 1 base and J by 3 bases, and 7 bases separated the two germline ends. The CDR3 runs to 13 residues. CDR3 loop: CASSQGGNYEQYF. The CDR3 DNA is TGTGCCAGCAGCCAAGGCGGGAACTACGAGCAGTACTTC.

This clone was counted once. The V gene is TRBV7-9, the J gene TRBJ2-1, with 7 bases identical to TRBD1. V shed 6 bases and J 12 bases; nucleotides not matched to a gene: 11. CDR1 is SEHNR, CDR2 FQNEAQ, per germline (reference sequence). This CDR3 spans 13 amino acids. DNA of the CDR3: TGTGCCAGCAGAGACAGGGAGATCTATGCGCAGTTCTTC. Protein: CASRDREIYAQFF.

This chain connects TRBV4-3 to TRBJ2-4, with unresolved D. This CDR3 region has 15 residues. Germline loops: CDR1 LGHNA, CDR2 YSLEER. V dropped 0 bases and J dropped 7 bases, with 13 bases sitting between them. The CDR3 protein is CASSQEMGNMNIQYF. The CDR3 DNA reads as TGCGCCAGCAGCCAAGAGATGGGCAACATGAACATTCAGTACTTC.

This chain links TRBV5-6 with TRBJ2-1, with a possible D match to TRBD2 (6 bases). Trimming stripped 0 bases from V and 2 bases from J, with 9 bases between. Germline CDR1 reads SGHDT; CDR2 reads YYEEEE. There are 15 residues in the CDR3. The DNA for the CDR3 is TGTGCCAGCAGCTTGGAGGTAGCGGCCTACAATGAGCAGTTCTTC. Its protein is CASSLEVAAYNEQFF.

This rearrangement joins TRBV10-2 to TRBJ2-4; TRBD2 matches at 7 bases. Germline loops: CDR1 WSHSY, CDR2 SAAADI. The junction had 7 bases not matched to a gene; V was cut back by 11 bases and J by 0 bases. The CDR3 is made up of 14 amino acids. The CDR3 coding sequence is TGCGCCTCACGGGGGGATCTAGCCAAAAACATTCAGTACTTC. Its translation: CASRGDLAKNIQYF.

This chain connects TRBV3-1 (or the pseudogene TRBV3-2) to TRBJ2-1; 10 bases line up with TRBD2. The CDR3 has 15 amino acids. The trim removed 1 base at V and 7 bases at J, leaving 4 bases unmatched. The germline V gene encodes CDR1 LGHDT and CDR2 YNNKEL (reference sequence). The CDR3: CASSQVGLASNEQFF. The CDR3 DNA sequence: TGTGCCAGCAGCCAAGTGGGACTAGCGTCTAATGAGCAGTTCTTC.

Worth noting for this clone: Additional DNA sequences in this sample encode the identical CDR3. The rearrangement links TRBV28 to TRBJ1-6; 7 bases are a match to TRBD1. From germline, CDR1 is MDHEN and CDR2 SYDVKM. Trimming removed 3 bases from V and 6 bases from J; junction bases left unmatched: 2. The CDR3 is 14 amino acids. The CDR3 nucleotides read TGTGCCAGCAGTTTGGCAGGGGGTAATTCACCCCTCCACTTT. Translation: CASSLAGGNSPLHF.

The chain has TRBV27 and TRBJ2-7, with 10 nucleotides matching TRBD2. The germline V gene encodes CDR1 MNHEY and CDR2 SMNVEV (reference sequence). Trimming took 1 base from V and 4 from J; bases not matched to a gene: 7. The CDR3 length is 16 residues. CDR3 region: CASSLFPVLAGYEQYF. As DNA, the CDR3 is TGTGCCAGCAGTTTATTCCCCGTACTAGCGGGATACGAGCAGTACTTC.

V is TRBV28 and J is TRBJ1-5, with 9 bases that match TRBD1. Germline V gene sequence: CDR1 MDHEN, CDR2 SYDVKM. This CDR3 has 19 residues. V shed 4 bases and J 2 bases; nucleotides not matched to a gene: 15. This CDR3 is CASSSSGTGTLRGNQPQHF. CDR3 sequence (DNA): TGTGCCAGCAGTTCCTCCGGGACAGGGACCTTACGAGGCAATCAGCCCCAGCATTTT.

The rearrangement joins TRBV9 to TRBJ2-5; no clear D. Germline CDR1 reads SGDLS; CDR2 reads YYNGEE. The V end was cut by 0 bases, the J end by 5 bases, with 11 bases between. The CDR3 runs to 14 residues. The CDR3 DNA reads TGTGCCAGCAGCGTAGGCCTTACAGTTGAGACCCAGTACTTC. Translated: CASSVGLTVETQYF.

The rearrangement links TRBV15 to TRBJ1-3; 10 nucleotides align to TRBD1. The CDR3 contains 16 residues. Germline V gene sequence: CDR1 LNHNV, CDR2 YYDKDF (reference sequence). Germline trimming cut 4 bases from V and 4 bases from J; bases unmatched to any gene: 7. CDR3 region: CATSIDRGLGGNTIYF. The DNA of the CDR3 is TGTGCCACCAGCATCGACAGGGGGCTGGGGGGAAACACCATATATTTT.

The chain has TRBV5-1 and TRBJ2-2; perhaps TRBD2 as D (5 bases). The CDR3 is 16 amino acids. CDR1 is SGHRS, CDR2 YFSETQ, per germline. V shed 4 bases and J shed 0 bases, with 13 bases lying between them. The CDR3 here is CASSLPSGANTGELFF. In DNA, the CDR3 is TGCGCCAGCAGCCTCCCCAGCGGCGCGAACACCGGGGAGCTGTTTTTT.

The V and J genes are TRBV7-2 and TRBJ1-2; a weak D match, TRBD1 (5 bases). The CDR3 totals 15 residues. V was clipped by 4 bases and J by 7 bases, with 19 bases between them. Germline loops: CDR1 SGHTA, CDR2 FQGNSA. The CDR3 region is CASSSRAAGGTGYTF. As DNA, the CDR3 is TGTGCCAGCAGCTCCCGCGCGGCCGGGGGTACTGGCTACACCTTC.

The chain couples TRBV10-2 to TRBJ2-7; D remains unclear. Germline V CDR1 and CDR2: WSHSY, SAAADI. The V and J ends lost 2 bases and 4 bases respectively, with 3 bases between them. The CDR3 sequence is 11 residues long. CDR3 DNA: TGCGCCAGCAGTGAGCCGTACGAGCAGTACTTC. Residues: CASSEPYEQYF.

The rearrangement uses TRBV19 and TRBJ2-3; TRBD2 matches 7 bases. CDR3 length: 14 residues. The V gene's germline CDR1 is LNHDA and CDR2 SQIVND (reference sequence). V was pared by 4 bases and J by 6 bases, with 7 bases of the junction left unmatched. DNA for the CDR3: TGTGCCAGTAGTACCGGACTAGTGGGGGATACGCAGTATTTT. Translating it yields CASSTGLVGDTQYF.